The 11 T cell receptor beta chains listed next were all sequenced from one sample in a study of shared clonotypes between healthy human individuals. Sequencing used immunoSEQ multiplex PCR; TCRdb keeps in-frame clones, though not all of them. The sample carries about 610,000 clones, around 97% recorded once. Sequenced input: naive CD4+ T cells sorted from blood. Documented subset: CD45RA+ positively selected. These receptors were collected from a woman aged 25-40 years in good health.

The chain has TRBV11-3 and TRBJ1-6; 7 bases are shared with TRBD1. This CDR3 has 12 amino acids. V gave up 4 bases and J gave up 12 bases; unmatched junction bases: 3. In germline, CDR1 is SGHNT, CDR2 YENEEA. The CDR3 loop is CASSSGGRPLHF. The CDR3, as DNA: TGTGCCAGCAGCTCAGGGGGAAGACCCCTCCACTTT.

The chain has TRBV28 and TRBJ1-2, with 9 bases aligning to TRBD1. CDR1 and CDR2 from the germline V gene are MDHEN and SYDVKM. V trimming: 5 bases; J trimming: 4 bases; junction bases outside the gene matches: 8. CDR3 length: 15 residues. The CDR3 DNA is TGTGCCAGCAGTCTCGAGGACAGGGGCCGCTATGGCTACACCTTC. Translating it yields CASSLEDRGRYGYTF.

The V gene is TRBV4-1, the J gene TRBJ2-1; 15 bases are a match to TRBD2. V lost 4 bases to trimming and J lost 8 bases; unmatched junction nucleotides: 9. The germline gives CDR1 MGHRA, CDR2 YSYEKL. The CDR3 runs to 17 residues. The DNA for the CDR3 is TGCGCCAGCAGCCCCTGGACTAGCGGGAGGGTTCGCGATGAGCAGTTCTTC. Translated: CASSPWTSGRVRDEQFF.

The chain is built from TRBV11-1 and TRBJ2-3; 14 nucleotides align to TRBD2. The CDR3 consists of 19 residues. Trimming at V came to 0 bases and at J to 2 bases, leaving 7 bases not matched to a gene. CDR1 SGHAT and CDR2 FQDESV come from the germline V gene (reference sequence). The CDR3 DNA reads TGTGCCAGCAGCTTAGCTGGGACTAGCGGGGGCCTTTACACAGATACGCAGTATTTT. It specifies CASSLAGTSGGLYTDTQYF.

The V gene is TRBV30, the J gene TRBJ2-7, with D tentatively TRBD2 (6 bases). Germline lookup yields CDR1 GTSNPN and CDR2 SVGIG (reference sequence). The V and J ends lost 3 bases and 3 bases respectively, with 21 bases between them. CDR3 size: 16 residues. CDR3: CAWSHRRDLGSYEQYF. CDR3 nucleotides: TGTGCCTGGAGCCATAGGAGGGACCTAGGGAGCTACGAGCAGTACTTC.

The V call is TRBV28, the J call TRBJ2-3, with 9 bases that match TRBD2. The CDR3 covers 15 residues. CDR1 and CDR2 (germline): MDHEN, SYDVKM. Trimming took 6 bases from V and 2 from J; bases not matched to a gene: 6. The CDR3 DNA reads TGTGCCAGCAGCCAGACTAGCGGATTCACAGATACGCAGTATTTT. Translation gives CASSQTSGFTDTQYF.

In this sample, this clone turned up once. The J gene is TRBJ1-1, the V gene TRBV5-1, with a weak D call TRBD1 (5 bases). Trimming shortened V by 0 bases and J by 3 bases, and 12 bases separated the two germline ends. The CDR3 length is 15 residues. Germline V gene lookup returns CDR1 SGHRS and CDR2 YFSETQ. The CDR3 DNA sequence: TGCGCCAGCAGCTTGGTCCAAGGACATTACACTGAAGCTTTCTTT. Translated, it gives CASSLVQGHYTEAFF.

The rearrangement links TRBV18 to TRBJ2-1; D is undetermined. The CDR3 has 13 residues. The germline gives CDR1 KGHSH, CDR2 LQKENI. V was shortened by 0 bases and J by 7 bases, with 7 bases between the two germline ends. CDR3 sequence reads: CASSPPGKNEQFF. The CDR3 bases are TGTGCCAGCTCACCACCGGGGAAGAATGAGCAGTTCTTC.

The chain employs TRBV2 and TRBJ1-2; no definite D call. CDR3 length: 13 residues. Germline V gene sequence: CDR1 SNHLY, CDR2 FYNNEI. Trimming pared 6 bases from V and 8 bases from J, leaving 16 bases between. The CDR3 loop is CASSPDKAEGYTF. The CDR3, as DNA: TGTGCCAGCAGCCCCGACAAAGCGGAGGGCTACACCTTC.

J is TRBJ1-5 and V is TRBV27; D remains unclear. Trimming took 2 bases from V and 7 from J, leaving 15 bases between them. The CDR3 covers 15 residues. CDR1 and CDR2 from the germline V gene are MNHEY and SMNVEV (reference sequence). CDR3 nucleotide sequence: TGTGCCAGCAGTTTACGGGCACCGAGTAGACAGCCCCAGCATTTT. This codes for CASSLRAPSRQPQHF.

The CDR3 reads CASRRLKRTGANVLTF. Here the CDR3 DNA reads TGTGCCAGCAGGCGACTCAAGAGAACTGGGGCCAACGTCCTGACTTTC. The genes are TRBV28 and TRBJ2-6; D is unresolved. V was pared by 6 bases and J by 2 bases, with 14 bases between. Germline CDR1 and CDR2: MDHEN and SYDVKM. The CDR3 sequence is 16 residues long. The complete variable domain, with remaining parts taken from reference TRBV28 and TRBJ2-6, reads DVKVTQSSRYLVKRTGEKVFLECVQDMDHENMFWYRQDPGLGLRLIYFSYDVKMKEKGDIPEGYSVSREKKERFSLILESASTNQTSMYLCASRRLKRTGANVLTFGAGSRLTVL.